What follows describes a single T cell receptor (beta chain). Its antigen has not been determined. No base quality values were provided; no much bigger clone lies one nucleotide off. Libraries were prepared through the immunoSEQ multiplex PCR assay. For the multiplex PCR, a mixture combining 60 forward primers for TCR Vbeta segments and 13 reverse primers for TCR Jbeta segments was used. The CDR3 region of rearranged TCR beta genes was amplified from genomic DNA with a multiplex PCR assay. On the Illumina HiSeq System, the amplified TCR beta libraries were sequenced as 87-base-pair reads. Regarding the original processing steps: A later analysis tallied 75 million to 95 million unique TCR beta chains across the 610 or so repertoires, and 10 million to 11 million of those chains were shared by two or more donors. Raw reads were error-corrected and collapsed into unique sequences by a nearest-neighbor algorithm in which closely related sequences were merged to remove PCR and sequencing errors. CDR3 sequences were aligned to IMGT reference sequences to assign V, D and J gene segments. For a sequence to be retained, at least a six-nucleotide match to both a V gene segment and a J gene segment was required. Rearrangements were classified as productive when the CDR3 lacked stop codons and remained in frame with V and J, and all other rearrangements were classified as non-productive. CDR3 was defined by IMGT convention, running from the second conserved V-encoded cysteine to the conserved J-encoded phenylalanine. The earlier analysis of about 620 of the donors excluded sequences that lacked an unambiguous match to a single V gene segment. An earlier analysis of 587 of the donors called V segments functional above 56.7% productive rearrangements and segregating when the between-donor standard deviation exceeded 5%. A statistical classification framework was built to diagnose cytomegalovirus status from the catalog of TCR beta chain sequences. In a later analysis, TCR nucleotide sequences were compared against IMGT/GENE-DB human TR gene sequences so that V and J genes could be assigned. In a later analysis, CDR3 sequences and most-parsimonious VDJ recombination scenarios were assigned using the TCRdist pipeline. In a later analysis, each TCR beta chain was defined by its CDR3 amino acid sequence together with its V-gene family, and reads without a unique V-gene family were excluded. As a way to deal with suspected cross-contamination and a sequencing artifact, a later analysis dropped under 600 nucleotide sequences that were highly shared and had low generation probability. A later analysis calculated a clonal expansion index for each public chain from normalized within-repertoire ranks of inferred template counts. A later analysis computed generation probabilities with a VDJ recombination model fitted to out-of-frame rearrangements, and checked the results against IGoR. A later analysis scored TCR-TCR, TCR-HLA and TCR-CMV co-occurrence with hypergeometric tests, applying a repertoire-size bias correction to TCR pairs. To estimate false discovery rates, a later analysis permuted the HLA or CMV assignments 20 times. In a later analysis, co-occurring TCRs were grouped using DBSCAN, and TCRdist sequence similarity was added for clustering within HLA-allele-positive subsets. Repertoires with fewer than 30,000 or more than 120,000 public chains, plus five repertoires with anomalous nucleotide sharing, were excluded from co-occurrence clustering. The source is immuneACCESS, and TCRdb retained only in-frame sequences with V and J called. Part of the clones is not carried over; for the studies checked, unresolved V genes explain less than half of this, and the remainder is unexplained. That table is the source of V, J and clone size, and D and trimming were worked out from the DNA. For this sample the table gives around 170,000 clones, of which approximately 78% were detected only once. Of the sample, approximately 0.8% falls within the top ten clones.

As encoded in the germline V gene (reference sequence), CDR1 is MNHNY while CDR2 is SVGAGI. Counted from cysteine to phenylalanine, this CDR3 has 15 amino acids. The DNA shown is the 45-base CDR3, in frame from base 1. V is trimmed back by 6 bases and J by 7 bases, and the junction contains 10 bases that no gene match accounts for. The cohort was made up of 666 healthy bone marrow donors. At the time of sampling, all cohort members were nominally healthy, though unrecorded immune exposures were likely present. The donor tested CMV seronegative, placing the donor among the 350 or so seronegative members of the cohort. A peripheral blood sample was provided by each donor, and peripheral blood mononuclear cells were used for TCR beta sequencing. The Qiagen DNeasy Blood Extraction Kit was used to extract genomic DNA from the blood cell samples. The data belong to a study of cytomegalovirus exposure and HLA in healthy donors (dated by TCRdb to 2016 to 2017). About the full investigation: An earlier analysis of some 620 of the donors reported 250 to 350 Gb of sequence data and some 110 million unique TCR beta sequences obtained from some 170 million T cells. In addition to the first cohort of 666 subjects, a separate validation cohort of approximately 110 different subjects was used. In a later analysis, previously published TCR beta repertoires from 670 or so donors were re-analyzed and high-resolution HLA genotyping was added so that TCR occurrence patterns could be studied. Using immunosequencing, the study profiled T cell repertoires from fewer than 700 subjects and related those repertoires to cytomegalovirus serostatus. About five DR-DQ haplotypes were treated as single units for association and clustering because of strong linkage in the cohort. In an earlier analysis of a few hundred of the donors, high-throughput TCR beta sequencing was used to judge whether each TCR beta V gene segment behaved as functional or pseudogenic. Of the roughly 410 genotyped donors, 65% to 90% were placed in the genetic ancestry cluster associated with self-reported Caucasian donors. The number of donors typed differed by locus, with roughly 629-640 for A, B, C, DRB1 and DQB1, more than 500 for DQA1, 606 for DPA1, and some 470 for DPB1. The study aimed to test whether cataloging public T cell receptors could reveal signatures of past pathogen exposure. Class I and class II HLA loci were covered by the typing at four-digit resolution. Donor age, sex, ethnicity and CMV serostatus were compiled alongside the repertoire data. Among a few hundred genotyped donors of the cohort, an average of approximately 240,000 unique TCR beta nucleotide sequences were sequenced per donor, 15% to 20% of them non-productive. An early release that covered approximately 600 HLA-typed donors contained around 300 gigabases of sequencing data and tens of millions of unique TCR sequences. A later genetic analysis used genome-wide SNP genotypes for about 55% of the 666 donors, treating that subset as a discovery cohort. The study combined high-throughput TCR immunosequencing, statistical association of individual TCRs with disease status, and machine learning to predict cytomegalovirus infection status. Every discovery cohort repertoire had been produced on one sequencing platform. The later analysis used no new phenotypic data to find candidate immune exposures, relying instead on TCR beta sequences and their occurrence across donors.

The paper as a whole reports these results and caveats: A further reported finding was that TCR beta sequences accurately predicted the HLA-A and HLA-B alleles for most subjects in the first cohort. According to a later analysis, TCR association rates differed among HLA loci, with DRB1 alleles showing the most associated TCRs and HLA-C alleles showing the fewest. A later analysis found that most CMV-associated TCR beta chains appeared HLA-restricted, with HLA associations seemingly driven largely by CMV exposure. Three of the identified cytomegalovirus-associated TCR beta chains were confirmed in vitro to be specific for cytomegalovirus antigens. In a later analysis, HLA-associated TCR beta chains were found to be more clonally expanded and to have lower generation probabilities than equally common non-associated chains. Sequencing depth was assumed to be roughly uniform across donors in the presence/absence analyses, though that assumption may not hold. V-gene and J-gene trimming of TCR beta chains was associated with a missense DCLRE1C variant in a later genetic analysis, and the association was replicated in an independent cohort. The classifier was reported to diagnose cytomegalovirus status with high specificity and sensitivity in both the original and validation cohorts. A cluster of highly shared sequence variants was judged likely to be a technical artifact of the sequencing pipeline. Correlated functional status among segregating V segments might be attributable to linkage disequilibrium, but an unknown experimental factor could not be ruled out. According to a later analysis, parvovirus B19, influenza, CMV and Epstein-Barr virus appeared linked to several top co-occurrence clusters. When HLA alleles, especially DR and DQ, strongly co-occurred, TCR associations were difficult to assign to individual alleles. Most TCR sequences were seen in very few donors, while some public TCRs were found in many individuals. Because HLA typing was missing for some donors at each locus, association tests included only the typed subset. Because counts were too low, around 18 rarely observed V segments, including chromosome 9 orphons, were left out of the earlier analysis of a few hundred of the donors. The authors suggested that the approach could potentially be generalized to other disease states and immunological phenotypes. Only TCR beta chains were sequenced in this cohort, and the absence of alpha or paired-chain data limited detectable features. According to a later genetic analysis, donors in an Asian-associated ancestry cluster had fewer N-insertions in productive TCRs than the approximately 650-donor mean. Specific HLA alleles were associated with 16,951 TCR beta sequences at a false discovery rate of 0.05 in a later analysis. Immune exposure information for the cohort was limited to CMV serostatus. In an earlier analysis of 587 of the donors, most TCR beta V segments appeared in productive rearrangements about 87% or about 30% of the time, broadly matching IMGT annotations. In the study, 150 to 200 TCR beta chains were listed as associated with cytomegalovirus. Some IMGT-functional V segments, including TRBV6-2 and TRBV6-3, could not be distinguished by the 87-base-pair reads and were therefore excluded.

This sequence originates from a young woman in good health and CMV-seronegative. The sequence is built from TRBV6-6 and TRBJ1-5, and 9 bases in between align with TRBD1. The source material was PBMCs. At the DNA level, the sequence is TGTGCCAGCAGCTCCGGGACAGGGATAGAGCAGCCCCAGCATTTT. This encodes CASSSGTGIEQPQHF.